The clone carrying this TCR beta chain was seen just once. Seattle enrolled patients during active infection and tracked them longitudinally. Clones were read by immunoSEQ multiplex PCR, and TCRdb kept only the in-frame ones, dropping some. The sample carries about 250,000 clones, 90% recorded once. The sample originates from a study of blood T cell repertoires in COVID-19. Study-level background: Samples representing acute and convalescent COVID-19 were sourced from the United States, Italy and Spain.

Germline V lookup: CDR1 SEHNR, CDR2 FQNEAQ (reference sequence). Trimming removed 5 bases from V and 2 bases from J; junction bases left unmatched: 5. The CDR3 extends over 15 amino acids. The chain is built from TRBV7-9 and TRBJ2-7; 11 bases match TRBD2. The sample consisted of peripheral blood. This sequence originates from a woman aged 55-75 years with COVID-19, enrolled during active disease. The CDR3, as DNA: TGTGCCAGCAGCCCGACGGGACTAGCGGCCTACGAGCAGTACTTC. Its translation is CASSPTGLAAYEQYF.